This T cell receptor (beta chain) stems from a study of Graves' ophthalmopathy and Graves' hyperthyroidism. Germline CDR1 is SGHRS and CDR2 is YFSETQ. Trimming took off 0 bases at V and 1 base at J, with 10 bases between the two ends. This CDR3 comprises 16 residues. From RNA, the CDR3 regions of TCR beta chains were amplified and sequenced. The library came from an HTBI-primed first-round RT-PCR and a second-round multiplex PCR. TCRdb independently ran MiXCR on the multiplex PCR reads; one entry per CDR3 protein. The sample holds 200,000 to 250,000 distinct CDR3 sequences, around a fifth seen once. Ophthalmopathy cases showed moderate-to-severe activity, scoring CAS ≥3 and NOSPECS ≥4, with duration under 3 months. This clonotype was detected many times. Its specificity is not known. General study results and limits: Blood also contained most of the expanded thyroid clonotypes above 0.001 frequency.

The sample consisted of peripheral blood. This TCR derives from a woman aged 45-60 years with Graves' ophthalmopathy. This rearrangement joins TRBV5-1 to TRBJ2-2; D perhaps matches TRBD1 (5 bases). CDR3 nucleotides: TGCGCCAGCAGCTTGGAGCAGGGTTGGAACACCGGGGAGCTGTTTTTT. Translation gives CASSLEQGWNTGELFF. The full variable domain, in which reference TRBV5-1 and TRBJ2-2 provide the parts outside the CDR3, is KAGVTQTPRYLIKTRGQQVTLSCSPISGHRSVSWYQQTPGQGLQFLFEYFSETQRNKGNFPGRFSGRQFSNSRSEMNVSTLELGDSALYLCASSLEQGWNTGELFFGEGSRLTVL.